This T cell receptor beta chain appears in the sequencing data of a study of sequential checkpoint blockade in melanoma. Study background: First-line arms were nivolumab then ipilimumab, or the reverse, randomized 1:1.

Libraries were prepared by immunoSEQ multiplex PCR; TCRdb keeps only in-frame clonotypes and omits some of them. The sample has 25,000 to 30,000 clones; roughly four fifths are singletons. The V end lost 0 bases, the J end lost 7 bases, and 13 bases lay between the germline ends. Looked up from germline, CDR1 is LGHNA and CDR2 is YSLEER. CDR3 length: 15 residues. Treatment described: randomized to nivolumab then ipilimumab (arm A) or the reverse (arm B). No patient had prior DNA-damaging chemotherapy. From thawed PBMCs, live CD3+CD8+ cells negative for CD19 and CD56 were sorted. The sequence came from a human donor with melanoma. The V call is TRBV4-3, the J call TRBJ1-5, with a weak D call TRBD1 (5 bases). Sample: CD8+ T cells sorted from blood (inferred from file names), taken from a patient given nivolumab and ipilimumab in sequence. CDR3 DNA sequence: TGCGCCAGCAGCCAAGACAGGGAAGGGTACCAGCCCCAGCATTTT. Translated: CASSQDREGYQPQHF.